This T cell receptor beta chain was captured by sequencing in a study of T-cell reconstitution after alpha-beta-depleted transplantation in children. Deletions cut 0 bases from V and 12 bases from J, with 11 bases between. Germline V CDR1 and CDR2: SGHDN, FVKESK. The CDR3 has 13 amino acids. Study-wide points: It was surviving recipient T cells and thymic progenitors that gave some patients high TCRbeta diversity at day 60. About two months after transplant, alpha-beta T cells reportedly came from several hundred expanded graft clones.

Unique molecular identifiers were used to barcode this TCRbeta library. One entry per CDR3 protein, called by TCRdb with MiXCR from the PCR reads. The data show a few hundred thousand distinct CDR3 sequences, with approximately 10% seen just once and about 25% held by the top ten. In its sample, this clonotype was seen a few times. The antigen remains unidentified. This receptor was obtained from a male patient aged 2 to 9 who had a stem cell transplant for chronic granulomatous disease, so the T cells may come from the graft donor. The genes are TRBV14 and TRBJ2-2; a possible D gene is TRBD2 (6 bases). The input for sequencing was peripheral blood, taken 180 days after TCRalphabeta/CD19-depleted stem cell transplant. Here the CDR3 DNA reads TGTGCCAGCAGCCAAGAGTCTAGCGTCCAGCTGTTTTTT. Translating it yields CASSQESSVQLFF.